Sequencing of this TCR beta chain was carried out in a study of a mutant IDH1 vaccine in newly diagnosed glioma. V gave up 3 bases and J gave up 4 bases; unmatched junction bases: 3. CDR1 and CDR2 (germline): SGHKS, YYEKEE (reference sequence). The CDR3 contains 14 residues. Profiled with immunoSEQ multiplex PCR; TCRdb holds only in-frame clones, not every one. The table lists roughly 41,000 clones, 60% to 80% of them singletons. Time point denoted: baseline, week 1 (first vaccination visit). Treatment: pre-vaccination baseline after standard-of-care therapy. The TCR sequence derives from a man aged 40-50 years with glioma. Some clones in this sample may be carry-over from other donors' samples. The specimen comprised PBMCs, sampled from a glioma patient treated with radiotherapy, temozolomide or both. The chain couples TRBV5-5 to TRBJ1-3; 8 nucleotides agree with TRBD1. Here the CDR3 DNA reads TGTGCCAGCAGCTCTTGGACAGGGGGAAACACCATATATTTT. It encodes CASSSWTGGNTIYF. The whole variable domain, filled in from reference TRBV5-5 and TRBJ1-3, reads DAGVTQSPTHLIKTRGQQVTLRCSPISGHKSVSWYQQVLGQGPQFIFQYYEKEERGRGNFPDRFSARQFPNYSSELNVNALLLGDSALYLCASSSWTGGNTIYFGEGSWLTVV.